This T cell receptor (beta chain) appears in the sequencing data of a study of blood T cell repertoires in COVID-19. The method was immunoSEQ multiplex PCR; TCRdb's version includes in-frame clones alone and lacks a portion of them. The sample has about 200,000 clones; 80% to 90% are singletons. The J segment lost 3 bases and the V segment lost 6 bases, leaving 6 bases of the junction unmatched. CDR1 and CDR2 (germline): SGHAT, FQDESV (reference sequence). CDR3 length equals 14 residues. The specimen sequenced was PBMCs or T cells enriched from blood (not recorded which). The source of this sequence is a woman aged 40 to 50 with acute COVID-19. V and J are TRBV11-1 and TRBJ1-1; 8 positions match TRBD1. CDR3 DNA: TGTGCCAGCAGGCAGGGGGCTGGGGACACTGAAGCTTTCTTT. Protein sequence: CASRQGAGDTEAFF.